What follows is one TCR beta chain and its context. Its antigen is not identified. The data belong to a study of beta chain features in type 1 diabetes. For the study at large: Sorted cells numbering 107,917,701 were examined across all samples.

General study findings and limits: These data did not resolve whether HLA type affects TCRB rearrangement. Shortening of TCRB CDR3s, moderate but significant, appeared in all four CD4+ subsets of Type 1 diabetes patients. Whatever favoring of shorter templates PCR might show would apply equally to patients and controls. Sequencing used cDNA, and cells with high TCR expression could therefore be over-represented.

V was trimmed by 0 bases and J by 5 bases, leaving 11 bases between them. The CDR3 extends over 15 amino acids. Per germline, CDR1 LGHNA and CDR2 YNFKEQ. The whole isolated RNA underwent reverse transcription, so sequencing captured expressed TCRB transcripts. Assay: immunoSEQ multiplex PCR; the TCRdb copy retains only in-frame clones and omits some. Found here are 150,000 or so clones, roughly 60% of them singletons; the top ten hold 0.08% to 0.095%. Sequencing was carried out using naive CD4+ T cells from blood. The chain couples TRBV4-2 to TRBJ1-5; D may be TRBD1 (5 bases). This TCR derives from a man aged 25-45 years with type 1 diabetes. In DNA, the CDR3 is TGTGCCAGCAGCCAAGATCGGGGGTCGGATCAGCCCCAGCATTTT. This translates into CASSQDRGSDQPQHF.